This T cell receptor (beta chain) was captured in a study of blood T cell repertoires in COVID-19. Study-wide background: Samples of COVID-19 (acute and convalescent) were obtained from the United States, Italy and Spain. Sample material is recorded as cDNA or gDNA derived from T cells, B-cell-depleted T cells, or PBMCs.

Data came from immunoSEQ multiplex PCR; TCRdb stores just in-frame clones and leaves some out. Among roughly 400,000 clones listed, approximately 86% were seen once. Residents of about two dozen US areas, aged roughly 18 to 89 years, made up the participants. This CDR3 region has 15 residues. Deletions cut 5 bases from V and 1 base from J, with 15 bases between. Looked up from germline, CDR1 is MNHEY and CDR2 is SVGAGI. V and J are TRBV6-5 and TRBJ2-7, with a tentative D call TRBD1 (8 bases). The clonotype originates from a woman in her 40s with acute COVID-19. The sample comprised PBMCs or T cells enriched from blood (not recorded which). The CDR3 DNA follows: TGTGCCAGCAGTACCTACAGGGGGGGATCCTACGAGCAGTACTTC. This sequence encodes CASSTYRGGSYEQYF.